This section outlines one TCR beta chain sequence together with its context. Its antigen is still unknown. At one boundary the junction diverges from the germline segment, which might be a read error. CDR3 length equals 16 residues. Per germline, CDR1 WNHNN and CDR2 SYGVQD (reference sequence). This sample was included in a study of T cells in Graves' hyperthyroidism and ophthalmopathy. General observations from the study: The majority of expanded thyroid clonotypes above 0.001 also appeared in blood.

Regions amplified from RNA transcripts were the TCR beta CDR3 regions. A set of HTBI primers served as the primers for a first-round RT-PCR of the TCR CDR3. Via MiXCR, TCRdb re-called the multiplex PCR reads, giving one row per CDR3 protein. Of more than 550,000 distinct CDR3 sequences listed, about 19% were seen once; the top ten hold approximately 16%. Thyroid ultrasound and orbital computed tomography, with clinical symptoms and serum thyroxine and TRAb, informed diagnoses. Before ophthalmopathy appeared, progressors gave blood at initial hyperthyroidism diagnosis. The source of the PBMCs was 10 ml of fresh peripheral blood.

Source material: blood. This receptor was obtained from a woman in her fifties or sixties with Graves' hyperthyroidism that later progressed to Graves' ophthalmopathy. J is TRBJ2-1 and V is TRBV10-1, with 9 bases lining up with TRBD1. CDR3 DNA: TGCGCCAGCAGTGAAGCGGACAGGGGTTCCTACGATGAGCAGTTCTTC. Encoded protein: CASSEADRGSYDEQFF.